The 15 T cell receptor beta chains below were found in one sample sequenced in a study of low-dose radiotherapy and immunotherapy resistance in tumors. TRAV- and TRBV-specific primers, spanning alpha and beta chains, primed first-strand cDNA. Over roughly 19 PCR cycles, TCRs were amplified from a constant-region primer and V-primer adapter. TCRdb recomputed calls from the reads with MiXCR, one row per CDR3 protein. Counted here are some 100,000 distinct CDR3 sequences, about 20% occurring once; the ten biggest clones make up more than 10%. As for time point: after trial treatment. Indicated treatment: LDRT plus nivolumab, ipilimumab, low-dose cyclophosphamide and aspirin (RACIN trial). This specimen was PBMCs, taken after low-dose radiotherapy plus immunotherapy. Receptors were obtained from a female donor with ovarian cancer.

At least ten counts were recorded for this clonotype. CDR3 bases: TGTGCCAGCAACGGGGGCTCCTATAATTCACCCCTCCACTTT. Its translation is CASNGGSYNSPLHF. This sequence joins TRBV6-2 or TRBV6-3 and TRBJ1-6; D may be TRBD1 (5 bases). The CDR3 loop spans 14 amino acids. Germline V gene data show CDR1 as MNHEY and CDR2 as SVGEGT. V shed 7 bases and J shed 0 bases, with 7 bases lying between them.

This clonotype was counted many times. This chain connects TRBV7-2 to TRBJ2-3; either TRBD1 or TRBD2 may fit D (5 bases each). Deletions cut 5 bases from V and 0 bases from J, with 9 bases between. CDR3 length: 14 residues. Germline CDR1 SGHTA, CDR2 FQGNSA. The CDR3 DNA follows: TGTGCCAGCAGCCTGGGACGGAGCACAGATACGCAGTATTTT. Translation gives CASSLGRSTDTQYF.

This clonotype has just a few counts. CDR3: CASRGDEGAPLHF. The DNA of the CDR3 is TGTGCCTCACGGGGGGACGAGGGGGCACCCCTCCACTTT. The V gene is TRBV30, the J gene TRBJ1-6; a weak D match, TRBD1 (6 bases). Deletions cut 7 bases from V and 11 bases from J, with 18 bases between. Germline values: CDR1 GTSNPN, CDR2 SVGIG (reference sequence). The CDR3 sequence is 13 residues long.

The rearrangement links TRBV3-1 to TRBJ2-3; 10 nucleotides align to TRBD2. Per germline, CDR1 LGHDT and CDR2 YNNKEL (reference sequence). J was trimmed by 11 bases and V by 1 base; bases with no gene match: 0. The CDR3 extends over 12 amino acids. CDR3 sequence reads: CASSQGTSGQYF. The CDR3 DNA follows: TGTGCCAGCAGCCAAGGGACTAGCGGGCAGTATTTT.

CDR3: CASSYRGSEQYF. The CDR3 DNA follows: TGTGCCAGCTCGTATCGAGGGAGCGAGCAGTACTTC. This sequence joins TRBV6-8 and TRBJ2-7; tentatively, D is TRBD2 (5 bases). This CDR3 spans 12 amino acids. Germline V gene lookup returns CDR1 MNHGY and CDR2 SAAAGT. The V and J ends lost 8 bases and 6 bases respectively, with 14 bases between them.

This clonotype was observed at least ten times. CDR3 nucleotides: TGCGCCAGCGGACCAGGGGGATCCTACGAGCAGTACTTC. It translates to CASGPGGSYEQYF. V and J are TRBV5-1 and TRBJ2-7; 7 positions agree with TRBD1. Germline V gene sequence: CDR1 SGHRS, CDR2 YFSETQ. The CDR3 extends over 13 amino acids. V dropped 7 bases and J dropped 1; count of bases not matched to a gene: 5.

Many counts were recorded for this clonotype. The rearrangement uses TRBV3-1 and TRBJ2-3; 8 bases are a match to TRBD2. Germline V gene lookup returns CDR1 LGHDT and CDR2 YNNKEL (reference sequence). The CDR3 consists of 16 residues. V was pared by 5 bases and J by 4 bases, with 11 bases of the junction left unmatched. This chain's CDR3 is CASSSRTSSPADTQYF. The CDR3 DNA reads TGTGCCAGCAGCTCCCGGACTAGCAGCCCCGCAGATACGCAGTATTTT.

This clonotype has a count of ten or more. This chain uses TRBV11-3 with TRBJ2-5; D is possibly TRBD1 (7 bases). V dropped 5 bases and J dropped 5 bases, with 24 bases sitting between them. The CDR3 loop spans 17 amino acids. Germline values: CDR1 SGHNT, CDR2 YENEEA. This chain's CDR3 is CASSPPGGQTHRETQYF. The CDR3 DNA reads TGTGCCAGCAGCCCTCCCGGGGGACAGACGCATAGGGAGACCCAGTACTTC.

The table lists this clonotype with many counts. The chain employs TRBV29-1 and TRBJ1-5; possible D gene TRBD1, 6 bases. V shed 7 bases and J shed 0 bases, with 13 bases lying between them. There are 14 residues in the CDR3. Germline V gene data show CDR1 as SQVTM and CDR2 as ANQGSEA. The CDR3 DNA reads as TGCAGCGCTCGGACAGACAATAGCAATCAGCCCCAGCATTTT. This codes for CSARTDNSNQPQHF.

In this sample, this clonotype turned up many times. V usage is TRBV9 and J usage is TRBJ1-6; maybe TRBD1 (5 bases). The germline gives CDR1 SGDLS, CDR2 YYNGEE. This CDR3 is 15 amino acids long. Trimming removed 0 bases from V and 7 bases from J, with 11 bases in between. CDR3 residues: CASSVGSAGNSPLHF. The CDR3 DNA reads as TGTGCCAGCAGCGTAGGGAGCGCAGGGAATTCACCCCTCCACTTT.

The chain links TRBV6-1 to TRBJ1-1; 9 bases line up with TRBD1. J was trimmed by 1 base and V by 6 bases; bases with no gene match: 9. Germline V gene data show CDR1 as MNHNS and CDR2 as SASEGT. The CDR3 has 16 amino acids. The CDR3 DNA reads TGTGCCAGCAGCCCCGTCCCGGGACAGGGGAACACTGAAGCTTTCTTT. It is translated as CASSPVPGQGNTEAFF.

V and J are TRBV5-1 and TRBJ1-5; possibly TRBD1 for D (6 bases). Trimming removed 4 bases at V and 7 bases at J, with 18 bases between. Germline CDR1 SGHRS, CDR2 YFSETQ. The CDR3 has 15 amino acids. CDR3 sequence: CASSRGGGGRQPQHF. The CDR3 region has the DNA TGCGCCAGCAGCCGAGGAGGGGGGGGCCGGCAGCCCCAGCATTTT.

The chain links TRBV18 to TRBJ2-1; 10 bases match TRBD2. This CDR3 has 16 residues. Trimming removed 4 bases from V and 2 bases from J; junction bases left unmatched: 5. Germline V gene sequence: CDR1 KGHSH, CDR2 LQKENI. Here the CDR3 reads CASSRISGRAYNEQFF. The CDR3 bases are TGTGCCAGCTCACGGATAAGCGGGAGGGCCTACAATGAGCAGTTCTTC.

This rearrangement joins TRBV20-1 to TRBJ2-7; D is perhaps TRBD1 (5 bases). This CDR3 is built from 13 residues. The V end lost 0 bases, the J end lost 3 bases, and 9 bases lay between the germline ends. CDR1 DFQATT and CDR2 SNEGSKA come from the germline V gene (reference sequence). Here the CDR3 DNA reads TGCAGTGCTAGAGAGACAGTTGACTACGAGCAGTACTTC. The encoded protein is CSARETVDYEQYF.

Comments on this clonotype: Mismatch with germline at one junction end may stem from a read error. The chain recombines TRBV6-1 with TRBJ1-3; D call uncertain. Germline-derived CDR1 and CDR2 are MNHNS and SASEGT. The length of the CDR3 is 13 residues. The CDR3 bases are TGTGCCAGCAGTGAAGGGGTAGTCTGGCACCTGAAATTT. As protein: CASSEGVVWHLKF.